This entry lists 19 T cell receptor beta chains sequenced from one sample in a study of vaccination effects on CD4 cells after COVID-19 (dated 2022 in TCRdb). These receptors have no identified antigens. After 10 days of culture, CD4+ T cells were isolated with the EasySep CD4+ T cell isolation kit. Libraries were constructed by the immunoSEQ multiplex PCR assay. The source is immuneACCESS, and TCRdb retained only in-frame sequences with V and J called. Part of the clones is not carried over; for the studies checked, unresolved V genes explain less than half of this, and the remainder is unexplained. This sample holds about 64,000 clones; approximately 72% were observed only once. Together, the top ten hold approximately 20% of the sample. The specimen comprised CD4+ T cells from PBMCs cultured without peptide, sampled before COVID-19 vaccination. Receptors were obtained from a human donor who had a prior SARS-CoV-2 infection.

In this sample, this clone turned up once. The chain joins TRBV5-1 to TRBJ2-3; the match to TRBD2 covers 11 bases. CDR1 and CDR2 from the germline V gene are SGHRS and YFSETQ. Trimming at V came to 3 bases and at J to 5 bases, leaving 2 bases not matched to a gene. The CDR3 runs to 14 residues. In DNA, the CDR3 is TGCGCCAGCAGCTACACTAGCGGGGGAGATACGCAGTATTTT. Translation gives CASSYTSGGDTQYF.

The chain employs TRBV6-2 or TRBV6-3 and TRBJ1-2, with a possible D match to TRBD1 (5 bases). The CDR3 runs to 17 residues. V was clipped by 2 bases and J by 3 bases, with 19 bases between them. Germline V CDR1 and CDR2: MNHEY, SVGEGT. CDR3 protein: CASSYLGAILEDYGYTF. The CDR3 nucleotides read TGTGCCAGCAGTTACCTAGGGGCGATCCTCGAGGACTATGGCTACACCTTC.

V gene TRBV7-2 combines with J gene TRBJ2-2, with 9 nucleotides matching TRBD2. CDR1 is SGHTA, CDR2 FQGNSA, per germline. CDR3 length: 16 residues. Trimming took 4 bases from V and 7 from J; bases not matched to a gene: 10. CDR3 nucleotides: TGTGCCAGCAGCTCACGCGGGAGGGGCTCTATCGGGGAGCTGTTTTTT. Translated, it gives CASSSRGRGSIGELFF.

This rearrangement joins TRBV5-8 to TRBJ1-1; 7 bases line up with TRBD1. The CDR3 contains 15 residues. The V gene's germline CDR1 is SGHTS and CDR2 YDEGEE. V lost 3 bases and J lost 1; bases outside the gene matches: 6. DNA of the CDR3: TGTGCCAGCAGCTCGTCAGGGGGAAGGAACACTGAAGCTTTCTTT. Protein product: CASSSSGGRNTEAFF.

The J gene is TRBJ1-5, the V gene TRBV19, with a tentative D call TRBD1 (6 bases). This CDR3 has 13 residues. V lost 5 bases and J 4 bases, leaving 9 bases between the germline ends. Germline V gene data show CDR1 as LNHDA and CDR2 as SQIVND (reference sequence). The CDR3: CASSWTENQPQHF. DNA for the CDR3: TGTGCCAGTAGTTGGACAGAAAATCAGCCCCAGCATTTT.

This chain links TRBV9 with TRBJ1-2; D is undetermined. Germline V CDR1 and CDR2: SGDLS, YYNGEE. V was shortened by 5 bases and J by 2 bases, with 10 bases between the two germline ends. The CDR3 totals 13 residues. In DNA form, the CDR3 reads TGTGCCAGCAGTCGTCAGTTAAACTATGGCTACACCTTC. Translated, it gives CASSRQLNYGYTF.

This CDR3 is CASSITHLAGGGNEQFF. CDR3 nucleotide sequence: TGTGCCAGTAGTATCACCCACTTAGCGGGAGGGGGCAATGAGCAGTTCTTC. V and J are TRBV19 and TRBJ2-1; 11 positions match TRBD2. The trim removed 3 bases at V and 6 bases at J, leaving 10 bases unmatched. The CDR3 length is 17 residues. The V gene's germline CDR1 is LNHDA and CDR2 SQIVND (reference sequence).

A few counts support this clone. The V call is TRBV4-2, the J call TRBJ2-2; D not certain. The CDR3 extends over 14 amino acids. The ends were cut back, 1 base at V and 6 bases at J, with 9 bases in the middle. CDR1 is LGHNA and CDR2 is YNFKEQ in the germline V gene. The chain's CDR3 is CASSQVLGPGELFF. DNA of the CDR3: TGTGCCAGCAGCCAAGTCTTGGGTCCCGGGGAGCTGTTTTTT.

V gene TRBV19 combines with J gene TRBJ1-1; D is unresolved. Germline loops: CDR1 LNHDA, CDR2 SQIVND (reference sequence). The CDR3 sequence is 15 residues long. The ends were cut back, 6 bases at V and 5 bases at J, with 19 bases in the middle. This CDR3 is CASSYSWRKVTEAFF. In nucleotides, the CDR3 is TGTGCCAGTAGCTATAGTTGGCGAAAGGTAACTGAAGCTTTCTTT. Full variable domain (outside the CDR3, taken from reference TRBV19 and TRBJ1-1): DGGITQSPKYLFRKEGQNVTLSCEQNLNHDAMYWYRQDPGQGLRLIYYSQIVNDFQKGDIAEGYSVSREKKESFPLTVTSAQKNPTAFYLCASSYSWRKVTEAFFGQGTRLTVV.

The chain couples TRBV2 to TRBJ2-7; TRBD1 aligns across 9 bases. Germline lookup yields CDR1 SNHLY and CDR2 FYNNEI. Trimming cost V 7 bases and J 7 bases; bases outside gene matches: 11. This CDR3 region has 14 residues. The CDR3 region is CASMGTGSLGEQYF. The CDR3 nucleotides read TGTGCCAGCATGGGGACAGGGAGTCTCGGGGAGCAGTACTTC.

The chain couples TRBV7-2 to TRBJ2-3; possibly TRBD1 for D (6 bases). V was trimmed by 7 bases and J by 1 base, leaving 15 bases between them. The CDR3 extends over 15 amino acids. Germline CDR1 SGHTA, CDR2 FQGNSA. In DNA, the CDR3 is TGTGCCAGCAACCTCAATGGGGGCGGCACAGATACGCAGTATTTT. This sequence encodes CASNLNGGGTDTQYF. Combining the CDR3 with reference TRBV7-2 and TRBJ2-3 gives the whole variable domain GAGVSQSPSNKVTEKGKDVELRCDPISGHTALYWYRQSLGQGLEFLIYFQGNSAPDKSGLPSDRFSAERTGGSVSTLTIQRTQQEDSAVYLCASNLNGGGTDTQYFGPGTRLTVL.

This clone came up once. V and J are TRBV27 and TRBJ2-7, with TRBD1 matching over 11 bases. This CDR3 has 14 residues. V was clipped by 4 bases and J by 12 bases; unmatched bases: 11. Germline V gene lookup returns CDR1 MNHEY and CDR2 SMNVEV (reference sequence). CDR3 sequence reads: CASSYRTGGADWYF. CDR3 DNA sequence: TGTGCCAGCAGTTACCGGACAGGGGGCGCCGACTGGTACTTC.

J is TRBJ1-6 and V is TRBV27; maybe TRBD1 (5 bases). The CDR3 runs to 12 residues. Germline V gene sequence: CDR1 MNHEY, CDR2 SMNVEV (reference sequence). V lost 3 bases, J lost 8 bases, and 5 bases lay in between. This CDR3 reads CASSFRDSPLHF. The CDR3 region has the DNA TGTGCCAGCAGTTTCAGGGATTCACCCCTCCACTTT.

This chain uses TRBV6-5 with TRBJ2-5; D may be TRBD1 or TRBD2 (5 bases each). The V gene's germline CDR1 is MNHEY and CDR2 SVGAGI. The CDR3 covers 13 residues. V lost 6 bases and J 1 base, leaving 9 bases between the germline ends. CDR3 amino acids: CASSRGTQETQYF. The CDR3 DNA reads as TGTGCCAGCAGCCGAGGGACCCAAGAGACCCAGTACTTC.

The CDR3 nucleotides read TGTGCCAGCAGTCAGGGGGGGCCCGAGAATCAGCCCCAGCATTTT. Amino acid sequence: CASSQGGPENQPQHF. The chain combines TRBV28 with TRBJ1-5; the match to TRBD1 covers 7 bases. Unmatched junction bases numbered 8, after V lost 5 bases and J lost 4 bases. From germline, CDR1 is MDHEN and CDR2 SYDVKM. CDR3 length: 15 residues.

The chain uses TRBV19 and TRBJ2-1; TRBD2 matches 12 bases. Trimming at V came to 5 bases and at J to 5 bases, leaving 7 bases not matched to a gene. Germline V gene sequence: CDR1 LNHDA, CDR2 SQIVND (reference sequence). This CDR3 has 16 residues. The CDR3 loop is CASSSRLAGAHNEQFF. The CDR3 DNA is TGTGCCAGTAGTTCACGACTAGCGGGAGCGCACAATGAGCAGTTCTTC.

The chain couples TRBV19 to TRBJ2-1; TRBD2 is a possible D gene (6 bases). V lost 8 bases and J lost 2, with 16 bases in between. Germline CDR1 reads LNHDA; CDR2 reads SQIVND (reference sequence). The CDR3 length is 15 residues. DNA for the CDR3: TGTGCCAGTGGAGCGGGTATCTCGCCCTACAATGAGCAGTTCTTC. Translation gives CASGAGISPYNEQFF.

The chain carries TRBV19 and TRBJ1-1; perhaps TRBD1 as D (5 bases). The V and J ends lost 8 bases and 0 bases respectively, with 13 bases between them. CDR3 length equals 14 residues. In germline, CDR1 is LNHDA, CDR2 SQIVND (reference sequence). Written as DNA, the CDR3 is TGTGCCAGTTCAAGACCAGGGATGAACACTGAAGCTTTCTTT. Translating gives CASSRPGMNTEAFF.

The chain has TRBV5-1 and TRBJ1-4; D not certain. Germline loops: CDR1 SGHRS, CDR2 YFSETQ. V shed 4 bases and J shed 0 bases, with 7 bases lying between them. CDR3 length: 14 amino acids. CDR3 DNA: TGCGCCAGCAGCGGCAGACCAACTAATGAAAAACTGTTTTTT. This codes for CASSGRPTNEKLFF.